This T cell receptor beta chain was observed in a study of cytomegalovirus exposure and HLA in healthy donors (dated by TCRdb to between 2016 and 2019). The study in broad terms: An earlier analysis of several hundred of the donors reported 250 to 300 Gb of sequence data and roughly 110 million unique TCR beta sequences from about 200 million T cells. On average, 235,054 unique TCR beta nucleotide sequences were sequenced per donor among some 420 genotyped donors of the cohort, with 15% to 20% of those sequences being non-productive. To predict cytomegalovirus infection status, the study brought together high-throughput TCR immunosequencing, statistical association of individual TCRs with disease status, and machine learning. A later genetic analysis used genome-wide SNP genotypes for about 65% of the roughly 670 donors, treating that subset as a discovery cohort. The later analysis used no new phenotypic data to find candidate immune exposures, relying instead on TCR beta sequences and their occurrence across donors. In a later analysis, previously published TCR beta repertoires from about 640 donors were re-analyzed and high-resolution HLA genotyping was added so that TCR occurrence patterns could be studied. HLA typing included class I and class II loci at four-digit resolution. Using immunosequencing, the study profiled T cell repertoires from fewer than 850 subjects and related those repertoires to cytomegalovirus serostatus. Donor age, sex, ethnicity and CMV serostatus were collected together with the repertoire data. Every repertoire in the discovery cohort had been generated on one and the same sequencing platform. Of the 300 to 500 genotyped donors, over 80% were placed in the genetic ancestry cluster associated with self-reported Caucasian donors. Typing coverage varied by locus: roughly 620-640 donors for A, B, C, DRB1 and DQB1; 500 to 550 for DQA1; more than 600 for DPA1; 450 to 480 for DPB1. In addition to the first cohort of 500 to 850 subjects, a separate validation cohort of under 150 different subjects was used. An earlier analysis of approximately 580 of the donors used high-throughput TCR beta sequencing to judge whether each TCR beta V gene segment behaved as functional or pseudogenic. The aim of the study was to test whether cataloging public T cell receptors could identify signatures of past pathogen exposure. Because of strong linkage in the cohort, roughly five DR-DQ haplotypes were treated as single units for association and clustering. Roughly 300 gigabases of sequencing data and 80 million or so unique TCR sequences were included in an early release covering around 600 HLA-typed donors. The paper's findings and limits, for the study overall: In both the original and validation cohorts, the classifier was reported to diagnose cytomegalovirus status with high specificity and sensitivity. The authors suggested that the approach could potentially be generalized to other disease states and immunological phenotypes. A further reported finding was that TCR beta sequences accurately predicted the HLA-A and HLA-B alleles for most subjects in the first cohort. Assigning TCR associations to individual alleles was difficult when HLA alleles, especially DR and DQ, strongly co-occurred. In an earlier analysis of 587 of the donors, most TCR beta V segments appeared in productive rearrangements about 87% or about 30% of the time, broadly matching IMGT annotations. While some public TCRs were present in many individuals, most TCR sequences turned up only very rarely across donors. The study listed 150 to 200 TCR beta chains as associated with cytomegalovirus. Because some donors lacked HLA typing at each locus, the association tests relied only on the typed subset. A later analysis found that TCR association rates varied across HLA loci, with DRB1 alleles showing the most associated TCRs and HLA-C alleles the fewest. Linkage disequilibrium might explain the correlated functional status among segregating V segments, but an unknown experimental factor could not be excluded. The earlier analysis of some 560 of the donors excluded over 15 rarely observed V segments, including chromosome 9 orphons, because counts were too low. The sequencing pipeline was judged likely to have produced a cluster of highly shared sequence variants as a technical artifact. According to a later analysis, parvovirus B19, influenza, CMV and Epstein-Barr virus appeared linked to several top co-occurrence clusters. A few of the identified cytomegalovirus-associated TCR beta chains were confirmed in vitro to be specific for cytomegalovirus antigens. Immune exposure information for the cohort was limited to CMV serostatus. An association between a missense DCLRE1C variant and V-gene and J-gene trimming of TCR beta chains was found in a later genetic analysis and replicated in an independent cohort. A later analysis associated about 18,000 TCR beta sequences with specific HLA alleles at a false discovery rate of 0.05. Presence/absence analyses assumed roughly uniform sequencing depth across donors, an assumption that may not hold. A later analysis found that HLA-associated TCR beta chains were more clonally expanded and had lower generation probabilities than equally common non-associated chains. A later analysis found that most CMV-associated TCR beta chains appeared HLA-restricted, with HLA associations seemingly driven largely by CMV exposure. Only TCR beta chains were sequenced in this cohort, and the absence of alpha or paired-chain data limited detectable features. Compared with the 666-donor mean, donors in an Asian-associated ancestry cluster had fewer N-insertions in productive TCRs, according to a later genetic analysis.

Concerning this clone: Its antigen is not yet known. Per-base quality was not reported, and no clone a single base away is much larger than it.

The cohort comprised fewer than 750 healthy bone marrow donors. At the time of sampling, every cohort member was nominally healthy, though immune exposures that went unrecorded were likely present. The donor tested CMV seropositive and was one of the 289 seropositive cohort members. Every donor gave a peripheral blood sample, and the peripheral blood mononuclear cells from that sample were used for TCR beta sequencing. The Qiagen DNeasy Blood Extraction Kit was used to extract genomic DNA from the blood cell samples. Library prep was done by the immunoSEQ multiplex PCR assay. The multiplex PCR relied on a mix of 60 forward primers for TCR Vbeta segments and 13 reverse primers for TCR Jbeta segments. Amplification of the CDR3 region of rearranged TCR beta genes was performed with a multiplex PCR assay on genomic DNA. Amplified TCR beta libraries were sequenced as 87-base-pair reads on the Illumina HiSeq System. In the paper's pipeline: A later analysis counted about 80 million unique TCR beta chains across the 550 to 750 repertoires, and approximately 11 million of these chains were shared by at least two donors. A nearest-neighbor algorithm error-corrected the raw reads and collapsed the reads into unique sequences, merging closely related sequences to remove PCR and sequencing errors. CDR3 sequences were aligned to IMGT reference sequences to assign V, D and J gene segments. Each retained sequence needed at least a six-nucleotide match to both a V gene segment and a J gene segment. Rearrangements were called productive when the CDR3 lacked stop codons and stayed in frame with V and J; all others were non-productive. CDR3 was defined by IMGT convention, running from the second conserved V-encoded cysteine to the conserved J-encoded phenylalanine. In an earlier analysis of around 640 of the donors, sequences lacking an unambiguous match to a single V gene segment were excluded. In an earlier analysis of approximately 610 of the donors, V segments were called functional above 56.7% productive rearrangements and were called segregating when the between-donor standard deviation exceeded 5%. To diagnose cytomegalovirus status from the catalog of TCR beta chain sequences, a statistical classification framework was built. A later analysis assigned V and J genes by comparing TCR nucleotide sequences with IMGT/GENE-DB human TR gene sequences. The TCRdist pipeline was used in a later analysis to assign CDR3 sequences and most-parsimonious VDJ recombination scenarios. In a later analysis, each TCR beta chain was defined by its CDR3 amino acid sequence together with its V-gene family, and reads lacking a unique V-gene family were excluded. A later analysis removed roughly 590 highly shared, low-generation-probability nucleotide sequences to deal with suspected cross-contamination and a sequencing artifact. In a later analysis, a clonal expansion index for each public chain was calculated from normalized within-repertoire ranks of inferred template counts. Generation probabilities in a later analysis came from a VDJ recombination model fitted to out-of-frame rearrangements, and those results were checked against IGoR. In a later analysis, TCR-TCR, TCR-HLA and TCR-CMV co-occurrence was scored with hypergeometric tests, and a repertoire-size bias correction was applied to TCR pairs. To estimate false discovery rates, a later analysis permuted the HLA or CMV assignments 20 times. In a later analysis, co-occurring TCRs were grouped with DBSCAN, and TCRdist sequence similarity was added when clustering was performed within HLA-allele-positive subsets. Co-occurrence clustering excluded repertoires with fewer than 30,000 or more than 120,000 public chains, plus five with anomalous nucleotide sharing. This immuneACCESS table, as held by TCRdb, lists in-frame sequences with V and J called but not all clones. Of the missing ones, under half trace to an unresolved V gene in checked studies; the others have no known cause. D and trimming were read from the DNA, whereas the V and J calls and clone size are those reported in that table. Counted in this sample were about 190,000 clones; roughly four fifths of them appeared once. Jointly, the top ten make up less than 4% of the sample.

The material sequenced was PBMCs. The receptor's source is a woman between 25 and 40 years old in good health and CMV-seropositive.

In nucleotide form, the sequence is TGTGCCAGCAGCCAACGACGTTCACGGGGGGACTCTGGAAACACCATATATTTT. It encodes CASSQRRSRGDSGNTIYF. Here the chain combines TRBV5-4 and TRBJ1-3; TRBD1 is possibly the D segment (5 matching bases). The CDR3 spans 18 residues, from the cysteine through the phenylalanine. The retained sequence is limited to the CDR3, 54 bases, with the frame set at the first base. CDR1 and CDR2 (SGHNT, YYREEE) derive from the germline V gene (reference sequence). V is cut by 4 bases and J by 0 bases, and the space between the germline ends is 20 bases.